One and the same sample provided the 27 T cell receptor beta chains below, sequenced in a study of blood T cell repertoires in COVID-19. Profiling relied on immunoSEQ multiplex PCR, and the TCRdb table lists in-frame clones only, not all of them. Here the sample spans 150,000 to 200,000 clones, 80% to 90% being singletons. Material: peripheral blood. All receptors come from a woman in her 70s with COVID-19, enrolled during active disease.

The V call is TRBV24-1, the J call TRBJ2-3; 7 bases match TRBD2. V lost 3 bases and J lost 4; bases outside the gene matches: 9. This CDR3 is 16 amino acids long. Germline CDR1 is KGHDR and CDR2 is SFDVKD. CDR3 amino acids: CATSDGGRGAADTQYF. In DNA form, the CDR3 reads TGTGCCACCAGTGATGGCGGGAGAGGGGCGGCAGATACGCAGTATTTT.

The CDR3 coding sequence is TGTGCCAGCAGGGCGGGACAGGCTAAATCTAACTATGGCTACACCTTC. Translating it yields CASRAGQAKSNYGYTF. The genes are TRBV5-5 and TRBJ1-2; TRBD1 agrees at 8 bases. CDR3 length: 16 residues. Germline CDR1 and CDR2: SGHKS and YYEKEE (reference sequence). V trimming: 5 bases; J trimming: 0 bases; junction bases outside the gene matches: 9.

The chain recombines TRBV28 with TRBJ2-2; D gene uncertain. This CDR3 has 15 residues. Looked up from germline, CDR1 is MDHEN and CDR2 is SYDVKM. Trimming left V 1 base short and J 7 bases short, with 13 bases between. The CDR3 region has the DNA TGTGCCAGCAGTTTATCCTACTCCGGCGGCGGGGAGCTGTTTTTT. Its translation is CASSLSYSGGGELFF.

The chain recombines TRBV28 with TRBJ1-4, with D unresolved. This CDR3 region has 15 residues. Germline lookup yields CDR1 MDHEN and CDR2 SYDVKM. Trimming cost V 8 bases and J 6 bases, with 19 bases left between them. The CDR3 bases are TGTGCCAGCGTCTCTTCCGGTCGCGGGCATGAAAAACTGTTTTTT. It translates to CASVSSGRGHEKLFF.

This clone was found once. V gene TRBV28 combines with J gene TRBJ1-2, with a possible D match to TRBD1 (5 bases). With 8 bases removed from V and 1 base from J, the gap between germline ends came to 14 bases. The CDR3 sequence is 14 residues long. Germline assignment: CDR1 MDHEN and CDR2 SYDVKM. CDR3 in DNA: TGTGCCAGCTTGCCCCCGGGGGGTAACTATGGCTACACCTTC. It yields the protein CASLPPGGNYGYTF.

This sequence joins TRBV6-5 and TRBJ1-2; D is uncertain. This CDR3 has 13 residues. V was shortened by 0 bases and J by 7 bases, with 9 bases between the two germline ends. From germline, CDR1 is MNHEY and CDR2 SVGAGI. CDR3 protein: CASSYSGRTGYTF. As DNA, the CDR3 is TGTGCCAGCAGTTACTCTGGGAGGACTGGCTACACCTTC.

The rearrangement uses TRBV13 and TRBJ2-5, with a tentative D call TRBD2 (6 bases). Looked up from germline, CDR1 is PRHDT and CDR2 is FYEKMQ (reference sequence). This CDR3 region has 14 residues. Trimming took 3 bases from V and 4 from J, leaving 12 bases between them. The CDR3 region has the DNA TGTGCCAGCAGCTTGATTCGGGGGACAGAGACCCAGTACTTC. As protein: CASSLIRGTETQYF.

The chain recombines TRBV28 with TRBJ1-2; D call uncertain. CDR1 MDHEN and CDR2 SYDVKM come from the germline V gene. There are 12 residues in the CDR3. V lost 5 bases and J 5 bases, leaving 9 bases between the germline ends. CDR3 bases: TGTGCCAGCAGTAGCTTGAAGTATGGCTACACCTTC. This encodes CASSSLKYGYTF.

This clone was seen only a few times. The chain employs TRBV29-1 and TRBJ1-5; possibly TRBD1 for D (6 bases). CDR3 length: 12 amino acids. Trimming removed 5 bases at V and 6 bases at J, with 11 bases between. The germline V gene has CDR1 SQVTM and CDR2 ANQGSEA. The CDR3 DNA sequence: TGCAGCGTTCAACAGGGTGGTCAGCCCCAGCATTTT. Translated: CSVQQGGQPQHF.

This chain uses TRBV28 with TRBJ1-1; D is ambiguous. The length of the CDR3 is 15 residues. From germline, CDR1 is MDHEN and CDR2 SYDVKM. V was shortened by 0 bases and J by 5 bases, with 13 bases between the two germline ends. CDR3 DNA sequence: TGTGCCAGCAGTTTATGGAGGGTATCTGAAACTGAAGCTTTCTTT. Residues: CASSLWRVSETEAFF.

The rearrangement joins TRBV29-1 to TRBJ2-3, with 8 bases aligning to TRBD1. The CDR3 is 12 amino acids. The germline V gene encodes CDR1 SQVTM and CDR2 ANQGSEA. V lost 8 bases, J lost 2 bases, and 3 bases stayed unmatched. CDR3 in amino acids: CSSDRDTDTQYF. The CDR3 DNA reads as TGCAGCTCGGACAGGGACACAGATACGCAGTATTTT.

The gene calls are TRBV12-2 and TRBJ2-7; whether TRBD1, the table's D call, matches the DNA was not checked. TRBV12-2 is noted as a pseudogene. This CDR3 spans 15 amino acids. CDR3 nucleotides: TGTGCAAGTCGCTCCGGCGGACAGGGTCCCTACGAGCAGTACGTC. The encoded protein is CASRSGGQGPYEQYV.

This sequence joins TRBV4-1 and TRBJ1-1; D is possibly TRBD1 (6 bases). Trimming took 1 base from V and 10 from J, leaving 19 bases between them. This CDR3 contains 15 residues. The V gene's germline CDR1 is MGHRA and CDR2 YSYEKL. CDR3 nucleotides: TGCGCCAGCAGCCAAGTAGGGGGAACAGGGTTGCGAGCTTTCTTT. It specifies CASSQVGGTGLRAFF.

The CDR3, as DNA: TGTGCCAGCAGCCTACTTAGCGGGGGGGAGACCCAGTACTTC. Protein: CASSLLSGGETQYF. The rearrangement joins TRBV14 to TRBJ2-5; TRBD2 aligns across 10 bases. Germline V gives CDR1 SGHDN, CDR2 FVKESK. The CDR3 runs to 14 residues. V lost 4 bases and J lost 5; bases outside the gene matches: 4.

The chain employs TRBV7-9 and TRBJ2-1; tentatively, D is TRBD2 (6 bases). V gave up 2 bases and J gave up 4 bases, with 9 bases separating them. CDR3 size: 14 residues. CDR1 is SEHNR, CDR2 FQNEAQ, per germline (reference sequence). This CDR3 is CASSLLARYNEQFF. For the CDR3, the DNA is TGTGCCAGCAGCTTACTAGCGAGATACAATGAGCAGTTCTTC.

The chain combines TRBV29-1 with TRBJ2-7, with D possibly matching TRBD2 (6 bases). The CDR3 runs to 12 residues. The germline V gene encodes CDR1 SQVTM and CDR2 ANQGSEA. Trimming left V 7 bases short and J 0 bases short, with 10 bases between. In DNA, the CDR3 is TGCAGCGCCGGGCGGGACTCCTACGAGCAGTACGTC. Translated, it gives CSAGRDSYEQYV.

This clone has a handful of counts. The rearrangement links TRBV28 to TRBJ1-6; D gene uncertain. The V end lost 2 bases, the J end lost 7 bases, and 12 bases lay between the germline ends. This CDR3 contains 15 residues. Germline assignment: CDR1 MDHEN and CDR2 SYDVKM. CDR3 amino acids: CASSLQNMWNSPLHF. The CDR3 DNA sequence: TGTGCCAGCAGTTTACAGAATATGTGGAATTCACCCCTCCACTTT.

CDR3 nucleotide sequence: TGTGCCAGTAGTCGGGGATGGGCTGAAGCTTTCTTT. Translating gives CASSRGWAEAFF. J is TRBJ1-1 and V is TRBV19; the D is unclear. The CDR3 loop spans 12 amino acids. Looked up from germline, CDR1 is LNHDA and CDR2 is SQIVND (reference sequence). The V end lost 5 bases, the J end lost 6 bases, and 10 bases lay between the germline ends.

This chain connects TRBV28 to TRBJ2-7; TRBD1 matches at 10 bases. Per the germline V gene, CDR1 is MDHEN and CDR2 is SYDVKM. CDR3 length: 15 amino acids. V shed 5 bases, J shed 6 bases, and the junction held 10 bases outside the gene matches. CDR3 loop: CASSRTGTGASEQYV. In nucleotides, the CDR3 is TGTGCCAGCAGTCGCACCGGGACAGGGGCTAGCGAGCAGTACGTC.

The chain joins TRBV10-1 to TRBJ2-5; perhaps TRBD1 as D (6 bases). Germline CDR1 and CDR2: WNHNN and SYGVQD (reference sequence). V lost 2 bases to trimming and J lost 2 bases, with 9 bases between them. The CDR3 has 14 amino acids. In DNA, the CDR3 is TGCGCCAGCAGTGAGGGGGGCCGGCAAGAGACCCAGTACTTC. Its translation: CASSEGGRQETQYF.

The chain employs TRBV30 and TRBJ1-1, with D possibly being TRBD1 (6 bases). CDR3 length: 12 residues. Trimming took 0 bases from V and 9 from J, leaving 11 bases between them. Germline CDR1 and CDR2: GTSNPN and SVGIG (reference sequence). The DNA for the CDR3 is TGTGCCTGGAGTGTACTGGGGGACAAAGCTTTCTTT. Translated, it gives CAWSVLGDKAFF. The whole variable domain, filled in from reference TRBV30 and TRBJ1-1, reads SQTIHQWPATLVQPVGSPLSLECTVEGTSNPNLYWYRQAAGRGLQLLFYSVGIGQISSEVPQNLSASRPQDRQFILSSKKLLLSDSGFYLCAWSVLGDKAFFGQGTRLTVV.

The chain uses TRBV19 and TRBJ1-1; 10 nucleotides match TRBD1. The CDR3 has 14 residues. V was clipped by 2 bases and J by 5 bases; unmatched bases: 2. The germline gives CDR1 LNHDA, CDR2 SQIVND (reference sequence). CDR3 residues: CASSIRTGGTEAFF. The DNA for the CDR3 is TGTGCCAGTAGTATACGGACAGGGGGAACTGAAGCTTTCTTT.

V is TRBV12-3 or TRBV12-4 and J is TRBJ1-1; D possibly corresponds to TRBD1 (5 bases). Between the trimmed V and J ends, which lost 7 bases and 5 bases, there was a span of 11 bases. There are 12 residues in the CDR3. The CDR3 is CASNYGGTEAFF. Written as DNA, the CDR3 is TGTGCCAGCAATTACGGGGGAACTGAAGCTTTCTTT.

The rearrangement uses TRBV6-5 and TRBJ2-1; 9 bases align to TRBD1. The CDR3 totals 15 residues. Germline CDR1 reads MNHEY; CDR2 reads SVGAGI. V gave up 7 bases and J gave up 4 bases; unmatched junction bases: 8. The CDR3 reads CASNPGQGPYNEQFF. CDR3 coding DNA: TGTGCCAGCAACCCGGGACAGGGCCCTTACAATGAGCAGTTCTTC.

The genes are TRBV27 and TRBJ2-7; tentatively, D is TRBD1 (6 bases). Germline CDR1 and CDR2: MNHEY and SMNVEV (reference sequence). Trimming removed 5 bases from V and 5 bases from J, with 16 bases in between. The CDR3 totals 14 residues. The CDR3 coding sequence is TGTGCCAGCAGTCCCCCTGGACAGACCAACGAGCAGTACGTC. It is translated as CASSPPGQTNEQYV.

V gene TRBV30 combines with J gene TRBJ2-7; tentative D call: TRBD2 (5 bases). Germline V gives CDR1 GTSNPN, CDR2 SVGIG (reference sequence). The CDR3 is 12 residues long. Trimming shortened V by 2 bases and J by 6 bases, and 11 bases separated the two germline ends. The CDR3, as DNA: TGTGCCTGGAGTCCCCAAAGCGGCGAGCAGTACGTC. It specifies CAWSPQSGEQYV.

This chain links TRBV28 with TRBJ1-3; 7 nucleotides line up with TRBD1. V trimming: 5 bases; J trimming: 0 bases; junction bases outside the gene matches: 7. This CDR3 is built from 16 residues. Germline-derived CDR1 and CDR2 are MDHEN and SYDVKM. DNA of the CDR3: TGTGCCAGCAGTAAGACAGGGCCCACCTCTGGAAACACCATATATTTT. This codes for CASSKTGPTSGNTIYF.